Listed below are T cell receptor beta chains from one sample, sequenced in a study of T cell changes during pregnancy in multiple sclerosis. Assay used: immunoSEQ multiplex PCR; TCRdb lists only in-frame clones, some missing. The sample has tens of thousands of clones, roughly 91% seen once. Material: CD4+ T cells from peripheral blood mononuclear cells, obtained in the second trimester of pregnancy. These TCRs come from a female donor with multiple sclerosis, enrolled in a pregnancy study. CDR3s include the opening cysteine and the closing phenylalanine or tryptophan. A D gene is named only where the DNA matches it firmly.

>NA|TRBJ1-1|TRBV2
CASSEALSVSNTEAFF
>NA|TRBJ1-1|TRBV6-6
CASSYGVLNTEAFF
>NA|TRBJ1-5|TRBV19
CASSIQVHSNQPQHF
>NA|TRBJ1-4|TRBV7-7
CASSLAPGEKLFF
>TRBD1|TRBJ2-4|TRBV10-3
CAISEGQATAKNIQYF
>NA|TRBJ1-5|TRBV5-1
CASSLGQDQPQHF
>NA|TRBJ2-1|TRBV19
CASSIYRVGDEQFF
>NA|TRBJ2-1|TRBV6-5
CASSPGERGQFF
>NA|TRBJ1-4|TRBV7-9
CASSPKGGGGEKLFF
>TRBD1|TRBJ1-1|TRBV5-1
CASSLTTLPGGAGTEAFF
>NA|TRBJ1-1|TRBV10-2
CASSDRRAGGTEAFF
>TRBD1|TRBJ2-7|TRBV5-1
CASSLAPGGIYEQYF
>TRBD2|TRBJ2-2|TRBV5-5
CASSFYAGGNTGELFF
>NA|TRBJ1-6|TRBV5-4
CASSGTDLSPLHF
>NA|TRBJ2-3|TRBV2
CASNMGWGADTQYF
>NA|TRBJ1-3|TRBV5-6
CASSFGVRDTIYF
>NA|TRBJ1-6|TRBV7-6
CASSARNSPLHF
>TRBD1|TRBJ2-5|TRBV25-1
CASTQGRGLGETQYF
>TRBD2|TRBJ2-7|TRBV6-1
CASSELAGIPYEQYF
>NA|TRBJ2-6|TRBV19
CASSVYSGANVLTF
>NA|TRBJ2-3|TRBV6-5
CASNPGTIHTDTQYF
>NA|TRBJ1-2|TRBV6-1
CASSEPGGMAGTPYGYTF
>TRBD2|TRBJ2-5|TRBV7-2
CASSSREGTETQYF
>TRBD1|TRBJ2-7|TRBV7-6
CASSRDRSSEQYF
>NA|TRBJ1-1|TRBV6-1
CASSEGRNTEAFF
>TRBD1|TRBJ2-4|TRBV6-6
CASKDRDRNIQYF
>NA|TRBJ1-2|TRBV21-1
CASPSSGYTF
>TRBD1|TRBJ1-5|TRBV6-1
CASSDNLQGFGNQPQHF
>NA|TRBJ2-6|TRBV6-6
CASTLGLASGANVLTF
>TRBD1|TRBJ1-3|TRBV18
CASSPTGQGLGNTIYF
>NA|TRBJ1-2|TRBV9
CASSTPGVAYGYTF
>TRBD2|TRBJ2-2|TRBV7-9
CASNGGGAMWGTGELFF
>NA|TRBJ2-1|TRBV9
CASSVGALSSYNEQFF
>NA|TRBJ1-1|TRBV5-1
CASSLVPSEDSLNTEAFF
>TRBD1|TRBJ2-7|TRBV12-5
CASGLTGTGATYEQYF
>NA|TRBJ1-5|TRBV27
CASRGGSMSNQPQHF
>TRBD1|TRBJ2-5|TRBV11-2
CASSPRTGEQETQYF
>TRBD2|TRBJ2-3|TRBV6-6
CASSETSGGFYPQYF
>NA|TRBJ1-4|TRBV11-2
CASSSIRNNEKLFF
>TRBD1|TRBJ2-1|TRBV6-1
CASRSGGSYNEQFF
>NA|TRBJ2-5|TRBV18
CASSPQTRETQYF
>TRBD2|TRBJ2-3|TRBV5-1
CASSLASGFTDTQYF
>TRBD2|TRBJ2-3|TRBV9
CASSVETSGGSDTQYF
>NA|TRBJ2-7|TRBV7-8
CATSAGTYYEQYF
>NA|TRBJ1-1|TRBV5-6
CASSADRGSAVGAFF
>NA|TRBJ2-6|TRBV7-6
CASSLVRGSGANVLTF
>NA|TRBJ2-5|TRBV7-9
CASSRGSQETQYF
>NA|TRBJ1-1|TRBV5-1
CASSPSRDSNTEAFF
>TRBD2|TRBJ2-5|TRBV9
CASSVNSGGKETQYF
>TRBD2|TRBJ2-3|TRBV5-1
CASSASASGGSGDTQYF
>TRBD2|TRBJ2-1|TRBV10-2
CASQTSASSYNEQFF
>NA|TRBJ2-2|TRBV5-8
CASSLRIGGPSNTGELFF
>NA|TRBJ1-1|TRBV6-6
CASSSAGGGQGTEAFF
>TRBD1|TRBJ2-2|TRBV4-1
CASSLSGQGTGELFF